Here is one T cell receptor beta chain with its context. Construction of the TCRbeta library involved unique molecular identifiers. TCRdb reprocessed the PCR reads via MiXCR and lists one record per CDR3 protein. The sample lists about a million distinct CDR3 sequences, under 30% seen once, with roughly 31% in the top ten. Germline V gene data show CDR1 as LNHDA and CDR2 as SQIVND (reference sequence). Trimming took off 5 bases at V and 5 bases at J, with 13 bases between the two ends. The CDR3 has 14 amino acids. This entry comes from a study of T-cell reconstitution after alpha-beta-depleted transplantation in children.

J is TRBJ2-1 and V is TRBV19; no definite D call. The material was PBMCs, mostly from graft donor cells, obtained 360 days after TCRalphabeta/CD19-depleted stem cell transplant. This clonotype originated in a boy under three years old who had a stem cell transplant for SCID, so the T cells may come from the graft donor. The CDR3 region is CASSPWTVNNEQFF. Written as DNA, the CDR3 is TGTGCCAGTAGTCCGTGGACGGTAAACAATGAGCAGTTCTTC.